Below, 3 T cell receptor beta chains from the same sample are listed, as sequenced in a study of Ad26.COV2.S vaccination and SARS-CoV-2 variants. Regarding treatment: some 20 received Ad26.COV2.S at low or high dose, single or two shots; 5 received placebo; per-sample allocation not given. It was on day 63 after the first vaccine or placebo injection that samples were taken. Profiling relied on immunoSEQ multiplex PCR, and the TCRdb table lists in-frame clones only, not all of them. The table has about 400,000 clones, about four fifths seen once. This specimen consisted of peripheral blood, obtained in a trial of Ad26.COV2.S vaccine versus placebo. These receptors came from a person between 18 and 60 years old who received the Ad26.COV2.S COVID-19 vaccine or a placebo.

The chain employs TRBV11-3 and TRBJ2-5; 11 bases align to TRBD1. The CDR3 is 15 amino acids. The trim removed 5 bases at V and 4 bases at J, leaving 6 bases unmatched. Germline-derived CDR1 and CDR2 are SGHNT and YENEEA. Here the CDR3 reads CASSDRTGGVETQYF. The CDR3 nucleotides are TGTGCCAGCAGCGATCGGACAGGGGGCGTAGAGACCCAGTACTTC.

The rearrangement uses TRBV11-3 and TRBJ1-1; D remains unclear. Per germline, CDR1 SGHNT and CDR2 YENEEA. The CDR3 consists of 14 residues. Trimming left V 1 base short and J 3 bases short, with 9 bases between. This CDR3 is CASSLGARDTEAFF. The DNA of the CDR3 is TGTGCCAGCAGCTTAGGGGCACGGGACACTGAAGCTTTCTTT. The full variable domain, with the rest looked up from reference TRBV11-3 and TRBJ1-1, is EAGVVQSPRYKIIEKKQPVAFWCNPISGHNTLYWYLQNLGQGPELLIRYENEEAVDDSQLPKDRFSAERLKGVDSTLKIQPAELGDSAVYLCASSLGARDTEAFFGQGTRLTVV.

The chain links TRBV6-2 or TRBV6-3 to TRBJ1-5; tentatively, D is TRBD1 (6 bases). This CDR3 contains 17 residues. Germline V gene data show CDR1 as MNHEY and CDR2 as SVGEGT. The V and J ends lost 4 bases and 3 bases respectively, with 19 bases between them. In DNA, the CDR3 is TGTGCCAGCAGTTCGCGAAGACAACAGGGAAACAATCAGCCCCAGCATTTT. Translation: CASSSRRQQGNNQPQHF.